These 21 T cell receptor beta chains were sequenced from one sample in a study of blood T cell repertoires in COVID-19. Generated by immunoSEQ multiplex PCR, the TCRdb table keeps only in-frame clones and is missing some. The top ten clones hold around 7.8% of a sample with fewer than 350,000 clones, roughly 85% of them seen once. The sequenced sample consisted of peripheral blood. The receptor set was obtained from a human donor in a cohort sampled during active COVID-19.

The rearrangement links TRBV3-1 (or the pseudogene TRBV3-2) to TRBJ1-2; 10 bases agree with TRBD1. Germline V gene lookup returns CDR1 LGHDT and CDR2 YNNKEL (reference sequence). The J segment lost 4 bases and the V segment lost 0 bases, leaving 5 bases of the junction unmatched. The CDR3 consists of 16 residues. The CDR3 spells CASSQDRGQGGYGYTF. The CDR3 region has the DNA TGTGCCAGCAGCCAAGATAGAGGACAGGGGGGCTATGGCTACACCTTC.

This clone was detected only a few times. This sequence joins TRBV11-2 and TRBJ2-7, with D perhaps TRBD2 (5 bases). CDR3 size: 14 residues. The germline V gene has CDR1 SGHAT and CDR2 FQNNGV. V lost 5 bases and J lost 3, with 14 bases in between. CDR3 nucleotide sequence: TGTGCCAGCAGCGAGGGATGGCAGAACTACGAGCAGTACTTC. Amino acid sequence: CASSEGWQNYEQYF. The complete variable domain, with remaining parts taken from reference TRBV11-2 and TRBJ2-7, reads EAGVAQSPRYKIIEKRQSVAFWCNPISGHATLYWYQQILGQGPKLLIQFQNNGVVDDSQLPKDRFSAERLKGVDSTLKIQPAKLEDSAVYLCASSEGWQNYEQYFGPGTRLTVT.

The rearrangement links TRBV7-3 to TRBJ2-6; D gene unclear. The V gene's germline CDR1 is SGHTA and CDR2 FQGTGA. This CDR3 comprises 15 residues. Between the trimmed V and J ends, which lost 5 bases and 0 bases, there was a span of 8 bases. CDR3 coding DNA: TGTGCCAGCAGCCGCGATCGCTCTGGGGCCAACGTCCTGACTTTC. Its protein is CASSRDRSGANVLTF.

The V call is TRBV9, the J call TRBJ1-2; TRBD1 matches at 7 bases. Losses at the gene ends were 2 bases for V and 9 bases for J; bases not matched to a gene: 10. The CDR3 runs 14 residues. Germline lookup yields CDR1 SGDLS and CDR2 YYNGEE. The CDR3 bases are TGTGCCAGCAGCGTTCAAGACAGGGCTAAAAGCTACACCTTC. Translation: CASSVQDRAKSYTF.

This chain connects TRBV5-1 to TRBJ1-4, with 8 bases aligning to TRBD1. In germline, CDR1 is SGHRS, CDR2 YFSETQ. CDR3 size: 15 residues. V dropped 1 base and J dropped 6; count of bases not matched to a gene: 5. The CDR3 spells CASSLRAGQDEKLFF. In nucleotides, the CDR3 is TGCGCCAGCAGCTTGCGTGCGGGACAGGATGAAAAACTGTTTTTT.

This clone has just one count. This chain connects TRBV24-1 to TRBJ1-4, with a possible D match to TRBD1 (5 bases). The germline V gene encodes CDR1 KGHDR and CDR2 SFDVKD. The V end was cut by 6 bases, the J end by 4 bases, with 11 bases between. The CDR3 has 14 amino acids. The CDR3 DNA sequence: TGTGCCACCAGTAAGGGGCAGGGTAATGAAAAACTGTTTTTT. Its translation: CATSKGQGNEKLFF.

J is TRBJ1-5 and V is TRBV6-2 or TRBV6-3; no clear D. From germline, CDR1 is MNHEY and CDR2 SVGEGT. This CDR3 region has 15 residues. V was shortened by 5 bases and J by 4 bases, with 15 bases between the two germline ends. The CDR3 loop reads CASSPVTGRNQPQHF. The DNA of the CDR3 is TGTGCCAGCAGTCCCGTGACTGGAAGAAATCAGCCCCAGCATTTT.

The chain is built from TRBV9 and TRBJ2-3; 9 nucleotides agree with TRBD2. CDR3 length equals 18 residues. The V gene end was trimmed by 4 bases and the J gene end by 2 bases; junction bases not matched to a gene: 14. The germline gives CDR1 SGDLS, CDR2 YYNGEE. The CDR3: CASSSQLASGAFTDTQYF. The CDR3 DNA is TGTGCCAGCAGCTCCCAGTTGGCTAGCGGGGCTTTCACAGATACGCAGTATTTT.

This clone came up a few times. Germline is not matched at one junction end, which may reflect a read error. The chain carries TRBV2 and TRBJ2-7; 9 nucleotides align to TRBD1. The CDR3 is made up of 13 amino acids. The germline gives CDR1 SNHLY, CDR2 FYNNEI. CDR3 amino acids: CARRGTGQYEQYF. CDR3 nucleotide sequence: TGTGCCCGCAGGGGGACAGGGCAGTACGAGCAGTACTTC. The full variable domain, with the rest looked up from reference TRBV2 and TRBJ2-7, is EPEVTQTPSHQVTQMGQEVILRCVPISNHLYFYWYRQILGQKVEFLVSFYNNEISEKSEIFDDQFSVERPDGSNFTLKIRSTKLEDSAMYFCARRGTGQYEQYFGPGTRLTVT.

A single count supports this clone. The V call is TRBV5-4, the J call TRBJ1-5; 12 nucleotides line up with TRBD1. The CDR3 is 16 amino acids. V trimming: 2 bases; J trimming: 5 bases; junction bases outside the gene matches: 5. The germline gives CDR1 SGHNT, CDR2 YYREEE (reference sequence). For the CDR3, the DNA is TGTGCCAGCAGCTTTGGGGGACAGGGGGCAGATCAGCCCCAGCATTTT. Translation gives CASSFGGQGADQPQHF. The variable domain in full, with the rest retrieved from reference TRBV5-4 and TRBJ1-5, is ETGVTQSPTHLIKTRGQQVTLRCSSQSGHNTVSWYQQALGQGPQFIFQYYREEENGRGNFPPRFSGLQFPNYSSELNVNALELDDSALYLCASSFGGQGADQPQHFGDGTRLSIL.

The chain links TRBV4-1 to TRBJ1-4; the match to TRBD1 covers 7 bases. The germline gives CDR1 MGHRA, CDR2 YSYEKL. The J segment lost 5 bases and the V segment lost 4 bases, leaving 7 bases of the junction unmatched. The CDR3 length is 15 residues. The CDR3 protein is CASSRLQGMNEKLFF. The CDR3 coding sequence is TGCGCCAGCAGCCGATTACAGGGGATGAATGAAAAACTGTTTTTT.

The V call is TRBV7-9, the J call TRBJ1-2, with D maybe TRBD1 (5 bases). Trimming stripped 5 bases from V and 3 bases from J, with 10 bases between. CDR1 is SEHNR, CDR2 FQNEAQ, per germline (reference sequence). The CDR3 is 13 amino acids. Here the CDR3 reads CASSALTDYGYTF. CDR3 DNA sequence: TGTGCCAGCAGCGCCCTGACAGACTATGGCTACACCTTC. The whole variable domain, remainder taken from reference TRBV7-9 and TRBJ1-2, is DTGVSQNPRHKITKRGQNVTFRCDPISEHNRLYWYRQTLGQGPEFLTYFQNEAQLEKSRLLSDRFSAERPKGSFSTLEIQRTEQGDSAMYLCASSALTDYGYTFGSGTRLTVV.

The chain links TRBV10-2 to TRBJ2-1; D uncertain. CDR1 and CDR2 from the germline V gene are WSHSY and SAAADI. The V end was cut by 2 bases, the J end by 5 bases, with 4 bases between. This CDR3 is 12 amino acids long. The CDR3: CASSERDNEQFF. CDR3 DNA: TGCGCCAGCAGTGAGCGGGACAATGAGCAGTTCTTC.

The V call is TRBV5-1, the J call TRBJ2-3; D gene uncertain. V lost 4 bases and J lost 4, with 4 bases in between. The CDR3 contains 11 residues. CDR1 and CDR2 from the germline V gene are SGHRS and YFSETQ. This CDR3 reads CASSRADTQYF. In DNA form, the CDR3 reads TGCGCCAGCAGCCGCGCAGATACGCAGTATTTT.

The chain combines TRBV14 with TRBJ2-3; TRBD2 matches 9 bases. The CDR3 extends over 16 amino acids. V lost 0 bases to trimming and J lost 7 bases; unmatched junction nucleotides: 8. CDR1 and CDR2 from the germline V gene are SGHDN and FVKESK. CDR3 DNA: TGTGCCAGCAGCCAAGAGATAGCGGGGGCCGCCCATACGCAGTATTTT. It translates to CASSQEIAGAAHTQYF.

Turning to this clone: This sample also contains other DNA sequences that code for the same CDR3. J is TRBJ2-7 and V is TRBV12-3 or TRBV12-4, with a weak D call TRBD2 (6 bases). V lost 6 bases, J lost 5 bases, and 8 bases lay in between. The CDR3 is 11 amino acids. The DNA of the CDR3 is TGTGCCAGCAGCTGGGGGGACGAGCAGTACTTC. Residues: CASSWGDEQYF.

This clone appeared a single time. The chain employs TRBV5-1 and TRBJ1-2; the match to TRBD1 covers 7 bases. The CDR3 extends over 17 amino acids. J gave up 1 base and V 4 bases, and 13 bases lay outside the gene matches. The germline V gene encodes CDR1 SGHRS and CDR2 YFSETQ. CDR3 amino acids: CASSEKIPTGNNYGYTF. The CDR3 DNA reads TGCGCCAGCAGCGAGAAGATCCCGACAGGGAATAACTATGGCTACACCTTC.

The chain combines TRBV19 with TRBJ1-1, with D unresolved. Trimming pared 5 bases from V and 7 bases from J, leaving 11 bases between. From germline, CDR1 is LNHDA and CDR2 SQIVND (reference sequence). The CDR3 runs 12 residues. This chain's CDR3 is CASSSGFHEAFF. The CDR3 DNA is TGTGCCAGTAGTTCCGGGTTTCATGAAGCTTTCTTT.

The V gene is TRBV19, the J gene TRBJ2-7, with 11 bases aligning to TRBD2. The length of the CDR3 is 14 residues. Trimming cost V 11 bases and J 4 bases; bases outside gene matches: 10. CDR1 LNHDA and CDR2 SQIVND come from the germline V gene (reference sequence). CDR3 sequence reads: CAATTSGGSYEQYF. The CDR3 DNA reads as TGTGCCGCAACTACTAGCGGGGGTAGTTACGAGCAGTACTTC. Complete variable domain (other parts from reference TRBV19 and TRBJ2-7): DGGITQSPKYLFRKEGQNVTLSCEQNLNHDAMYWYRQDPGQGLRLIYYSQIVNDFQKGDIAEGYSVSREKKESFPLTVTSAQKNPTAFYLCAATTSGGSYEQYFGPGTRLTVT.

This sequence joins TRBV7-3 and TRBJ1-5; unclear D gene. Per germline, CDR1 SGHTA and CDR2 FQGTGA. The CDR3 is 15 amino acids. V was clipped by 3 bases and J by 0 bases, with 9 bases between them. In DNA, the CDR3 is TGTGCCAGCAGCTTCGTACAGTATAGCAATCAGCCCCAGCATTTT. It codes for CASSFVQYSNQPQHF.

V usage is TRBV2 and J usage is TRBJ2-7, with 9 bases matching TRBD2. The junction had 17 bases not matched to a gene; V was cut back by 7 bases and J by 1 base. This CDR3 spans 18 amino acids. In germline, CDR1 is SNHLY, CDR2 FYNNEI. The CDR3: CASIEAILPSGGSYEQYF. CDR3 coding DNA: TGTGCCAGCATCGAAGCTATACTACCAAGCGGGGGGTCCTACGAGCAGTACTTC.